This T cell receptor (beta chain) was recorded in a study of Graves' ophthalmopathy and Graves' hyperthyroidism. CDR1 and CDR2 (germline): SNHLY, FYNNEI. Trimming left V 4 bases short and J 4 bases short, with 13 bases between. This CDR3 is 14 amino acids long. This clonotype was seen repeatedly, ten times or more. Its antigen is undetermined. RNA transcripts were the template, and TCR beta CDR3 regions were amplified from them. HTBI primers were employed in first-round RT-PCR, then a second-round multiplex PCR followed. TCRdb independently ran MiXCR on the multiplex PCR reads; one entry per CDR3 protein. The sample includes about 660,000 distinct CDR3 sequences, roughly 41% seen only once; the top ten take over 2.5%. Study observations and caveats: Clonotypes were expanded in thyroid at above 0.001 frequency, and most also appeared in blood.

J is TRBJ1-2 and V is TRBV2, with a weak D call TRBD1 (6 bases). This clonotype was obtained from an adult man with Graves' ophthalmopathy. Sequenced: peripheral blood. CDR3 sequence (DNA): TGTGCCAGCAGTGTATCGGGGGCCACCTATGGCTACACCTTC. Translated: CASSVSGATYGYTF.